The subject of this entry is one T cell receptor (beta chain). Antigen unknown. Unmatched junction bases numbered 4, after V lost 1 base and J lost 5 bases. This CDR3 region has 16 residues. Germline CDR1 reads MGHRA; CDR2 reads YSYEKL. The sample is drawn from a study of neoadjuvant nivolumab and ipilimumab in lung cancer. Study-wide results and limits: Compared with tumor-adjacent uninvolved lung, resected tumors showed greater richness and clonality. Blood richness before therapy tracked richness in tumors resected after neoadjuvant therapy. From pretherapy to surgery, tumor richness and clonality rose with dual therapy. TCR clonality did not significantly correlate with pathologic tumor regression.

Here immunoSEQ multiplex PCR was the method, and the copy in TCRdb shows in-frame clones only, minus some. Of 30,000 or so clones in the sample, nearly 85% were seen once. The source is an adult with non-small cell lung cancer. This chain links TRBV4-1 with TRBJ2-1, with 11 bases matching TRBD2. The starting material was tumor tissue, obtained after neoadjuvant nivolumab, alone or with ipilimumab, at or shortly before surgery. In nucleotides, the CDR3 is TGCGCCAGCAGCCAAGCGCCGACTAGCGGGAACAATGAGCAGTTCTTC. It translates to CASSQAPTSGNNEQFF.